This T cell receptor beta chain was identified in a study of T cell responses to AZD1222 COVID-19 vaccine. Study-wide findings and caveats: Repertoires were collected only later (after the peak T cell response had occurred).

Concerning this clone: The antigen remains undetermined.

Sequenced by immunoSEQ multiplex PCR; TCRdb stores in-frame clones only, minus some. The data hold around 140,000 clones, with 85% to 95% observed a single time. Germline CDR1 reads SGHRS; CDR2 reads YFSETQ. The CDR3 contains 17 residues. V was pared by 0 bases and J by 6 bases, with 19 bases between. Sequenced here: peripheral blood, sampled on day 0 of AZD1222 vaccination. The V call is TRBV5-1, the J call TRBJ2-1; D is possibly TRBD1 (5 bases). This sequence was found in an adult in good health. The CDR3 is CASSLDGRLRGLNEQFF. CDR3 sequence (DNA): TGCGCCAGCAGCTTGGACGGTCGCCTAAGGGGTCTCAATGAGCAGTTCTTC.